The 30 T cell receptor beta chains reported below all come from one sample, sequenced in a study of blood T cell repertoires in COVID-19. Profiled with immunoSEQ multiplex PCR; TCRdb holds only in-frame clones, not every one. The repertoire holds about 170,000 clones, with approximately 90% as singletons. The sequenced sample was peripheral blood. The receptors were gathered from a man aged 50-59 years who had recovered from COVID-19.

The J gene is TRBJ2-5, the V gene TRBV15, with D perhaps matching TRBD1 (6 bases). Germline V CDR1 and CDR2: LNHNV, YYDKDF (reference sequence). The V end was cut by 4 bases, the J end by 2 bases, with 11 bases between. This CDR3 has 14 amino acids. The CDR3 reads CATSTGQPQETQYF. DNA of the CDR3: TGTGCCACCAGCACAGGACAGCCTCAAGAGACCCAGTACTTC.

This chain joins TRBV11-1 and TRBJ2-1, with D perhaps TRBD2 (6 bases). The CDR3 consists of 14 residues. The V and J ends lost 5 bases and 4 bases respectively, with 12 bases between them. Germline lookup yields CDR1 SGHAT and CDR2 FQDESV (reference sequence). The CDR3 protein is CASSAGLLYNEQFF. The DNA for the CDR3 is TGTGCCAGCAGCGCGGGACTGTTATACAATGAGCAGTTCTTC.

This sequence joins TRBV18 and TRBJ2-7, with D maybe TRBD1 (5 bases). The CDR3 consists of 12 residues. From germline, CDR1 is KGHSH and CDR2 LQKENI. V was trimmed by 3 bases and J by 5 bases, leaving 8 bases between them. The CDR3 here is CASSPETDEQYF. The CDR3 nucleotides read TGTGCCAGCTCACCGGAGACAGACGAGCAGTACTTC.

This clone was counted between two and nine times. V and J are TRBV21-1 and TRBJ2-1; the listed D gene, TRBD1, was not tested against the DNA. TRBV21-1 is recorded as a pseudogene. The CDR3 length is 12 residues. The CDR3 is CASSNGTGKQFF. The DNA for the CDR3 is TGTGCCAGCAGCAATGGGACAGGGAAGCAGTTCTTC.

The DNA of the CDR3 is TGTGCCAGCAGTCCTCCAGGGCAACAGACCCAGTACTTC. It codes for CASSPPGQQTQYF. This sequence joins TRBV28 and TRBJ2-5, with D perhaps matching TRBD1 (5 bases). Germline V gives CDR1 MDHEN, CDR2 SYDVKM. V lost 5 bases, J lost 6 bases, and 13 bases lay in between. This CDR3 contains 13 residues.

The V gene is TRBV3-1 (or the pseudogene TRBV3-2), the J gene TRBJ1-3, with 9 bases fitting TRBD1. CDR3 size: 15 residues. The trim removed 5 bases at V and 3 bases at J, leaving 5 bases unmatched. Per the germline V gene, CDR1 is LGHDT and CDR2 is YNNKEL (reference sequence). This chain's CDR3 is CASSVGTGSGNTIYF. CDR3 DNA: TGTGCCAGCAGCGTCGGGACAGGGAGTGGAAACACCATATATTTT.

This rearrangement joins TRBV5-1 to TRBJ2-3; 9 bases line up with TRBD2. Trimming removed 4 bases from V and 3 bases from J; junction bases left unmatched: 6. Per the germline V gene, CDR1 is SGHRS and CDR2 is YFSETQ. The CDR3 runs to 15 residues. In DNA, the CDR3 is TGCGCCAGCAGCCCGGGACTAGCCGTGACAGATACGCAGTATTTT. Translation gives CASSPGLAVTDTQYF.

The chain links TRBV19 to TRBJ1-5; unclear D gene. This CDR3 spans 16 amino acids. Germline lookup yields CDR1 LNHDA and CDR2 SQIVND (reference sequence). V lost 0 bases to trimming and J lost 2 bases, with 11 bases between them. The CDR3 DNA sequence: TGTGCCAGTAGTATAGAGTCGGGGTGGCGCAATCAGCCCCAGCATTTT. Its translation is CASSIESGWRNQPQHF.

As DNA, the CDR3 is TGTGCCAGCAGTCCGACAGGAGCATACGAGCAGTACTTC. Amino acid sequence: CASSPTGAYEQYF. V and J are TRBV28 and TRBJ2-7, with D perhaps TRBD1 (6 bases). The germline V gene has CDR1 MDHEN and CDR2 SYDVKM. The CDR3 covers 13 residues. The V gene lost 5 bases and the J gene lost 4 bases, with 12 bases spanning the gap. The whole variable domain, filled in from reference TRBV28 and TRBJ2-7, reads DVKVTQSSRYLVKRTGEKVFLECVQDMDHENMFWYRQDPGLGLRLIYFSYDVKMKEKGDIPEGYSVSREKKERFSLILESASTNQTSMYLCASSPTGAYEQYFGPGTRLTVT.

The chain links TRBV7-8 to TRBJ1-1; D might be TRBD1 (5 bases). This CDR3 is 15 amino acids long. Germline CDR1 and CDR2: SGHVS and FQNEAQ. Trimming removed 0 bases from V and 4 bases from J, with 12 bases in between. The CDR3 region is CASSLAGGRGTEAFF. Here the CDR3 DNA reads TGTGCCAGCAGCTTAGCGGGAGGAAGGGGCACTGAAGCTTTCTTT.

The chain combines TRBV5-4 with TRBJ2-7; the D is unclear. The ends were cut back, 0 bases at V and 0 bases at J, with 7 bases in the middle. CDR3 length: 14 amino acids. Per germline, CDR1 SGHNT and CDR2 YYREEE (reference sequence). CDR3 sequence (DNA): TGTGCCAGCAGCTTGGACCAGGCCTCCTACGAGCAGTACTTC. This encodes CASSLDQASYEQYF.

The rearrangement joins TRBV4-3 to TRBJ2-2, with 7 bases aligning to TRBD1. Germline V gives CDR1 LGHNA, CDR2 YSLEER. V dropped 2 bases and J dropped 5; count of bases not matched to a gene: 5. The length of the CDR3 is 15 residues. In nucleotides, the CDR3 is TGCGCCAGCAGCCAAATCGGGACAGCAACCGGGGAGCTGTTTTTT. It translates to CASSQIGTATGELFF.

V is TRBV7-9 and J is TRBJ1-1; no clear D. There are 13 residues in the CDR3. Germline lookup yields CDR1 SEHNR and CDR2 FQNEAQ (reference sequence). V lost 5 bases and J lost 5, with 12 bases in between. CDR3 sequence reads: CASSLLTGTEAFF. In DNA form, the CDR3 reads TGTGCCAGCAGCCTCCTGACTGGAACTGAAGCTTTCTTT.

This chain joins TRBV13 and TRBJ2-7, with a possible D match to TRBD1 (6 bases). Per germline, CDR1 PRHDT and CDR2 FYEKMQ (reference sequence). Between the trimmed V and J ends, which lost 5 bases and 2 bases, there was a span of 16 bases. This CDR3 has 15 residues. The CDR3 coding sequence is TGTGCCAGCAGCCGTACAGGGCTCCCCCCCTACGAGCAGTACTTC. It yields the protein CASSRTGLPPYEQYF.

The rearrangement links TRBV25-1 to TRBJ2-1; 9 positions agree with TRBD2. This CDR3 is 14 amino acids long. V was pared by 4 bases and J by 4 bases, with 2 bases of the junction left unmatched. The V gene's germline CDR1 is MGHDK and CDR2 SYGVNS. Written as DNA, the CDR3 is TGTGCCAGCAGTGTTCTAGCGGGATACAATGAGCAGTTCTTC. This gives the protein CASSVLAGYNEQFF.

The CDR3 DNA reads as TGTGCCAGCAGTGAAATTCAAGGACAGGGAGCCAAAAACATTCAGTACTTC. This sequence encodes CASSEIQGQGAKNIQYF. The chain recombines TRBV6-1 with TRBJ2-4, with 8 positions matching TRBD1. This CDR3 is 17 amino acids long. Germline CDR1 and CDR2: MNHNS and SASEGT. Trimming at V came to 2 bases and at J to 0 bases, leaving 6 bases not matched to a gene.

This sequence joins TRBV7-2 and TRBJ1-5; tentative D call: TRBD1 (5 bases). CDR3 length equals 16 residues. Germline V gene data show CDR1 as SGHTA and CDR2 as FQGNSA. Trimming removed 5 bases at V and 3 bases at J, with 17 bases between. CDR3 sequence (DNA): TGTGCCAGCAGCCCGAATGGACAACTTTTCAATCAGCCCCAGCATTTT. Amino acid sequence: CASSPNGQLFNQPQHF.

CDR3 residues: CASSLWNRQSSYEQYF. CDR3 bases: TGTGCCAGCAGCTTGTGGAACAGGCAGAGCTCCTACGAGCAGTACTTC. The chain links TRBV5-4 to TRBJ2-7; a weak D match, TRBD1 (5 bases). This CDR3 region has 16 residues. V was pared by 1 base and J by 0 bases, with 14 bases between. CDR1 is SGHNT, CDR2 YYREEE, per germline (reference sequence). Together with reference TRBV5-4 and TRBJ2-7, the CDR3 gives the full variable domain: ETGVTQSPTHLIKTRGQQVTLRCSSQSGHNTVSWYQQALGQGPQFIFQYYREEENGRGNFPPRFSGLQFPNYSSELNVNALELDDSALYLCASSLWNRQSSYEQYFGPGTRLTVT.

To note about this clone: Other DNA sequences within the sample encode an identical CDR3. The genes are TRBV6-2 or TRBV6-3 and TRBJ1-2; TRBD1 aligns across 7 bases. The ends lost 0 bases at V and 4 bases at J; junction bases unmatched: 2. Germline loops: CDR1 MNHEY, CDR2 SVGEGT. This CDR3 comprises 14 residues. CDR3: CASSYSGQTYGYTF. The DNA of the CDR3 is TGTGCCAGCAGTTACTCGGGACAGACCTATGGCTACACCTTC.

J is TRBJ2-1 and V is TRBV29-1; 11 nucleotides match TRBD1. The CDR3 runs to 14 residues. V was pared by 7 bases and J by 9 bases, with 11 bases of the junction left unmatched. Germline-derived CDR1 and CDR2 are SQVTM and ANQGSEA. The CDR3 coding sequence is TGCAGCGCCAGGACAGGGGGCGAATCGGGTGAGCAGTTCTTC. Its translation is CSARTGGESGEQFF.

This clone was observed once. The chain employs TRBV5-4 and TRBJ2-5; D gene uncertain. The CDR3 has 13 amino acids. The V and J ends lost 0 bases and 4 bases respectively, with 7 bases between them. The germline V gene has CDR1 SGHNT and CDR2 YYREEE (reference sequence). The CDR3 bases are TGTGCCAGCAGCTTGGGTCAGTTAGAGACCCAGTACTTC. Amino acids: CASSLGQLETQYF.

V and J are TRBV27 and TRBJ1-1; no reliable D call. The CDR3 runs to 13 residues. The ends were cut back, 5 bases at V and 3 bases at J, with 10 bases in the middle. Germline V gives CDR1 MNHEY, CDR2 SMNVEV (reference sequence). The CDR3 loop reads CASSPSSDTEAFF. The CDR3 DNA reads as TGTGCCAGCAGTCCATCGTCGGACACTGAAGCTTTCTTT.

CDR3 sequence: CAWSVSSGGYTF. CDR3 in DNA: TGTGCCTGGAGTGTCTCATCGGGAGGCTACACCTTC. V is TRBV30 and J is TRBJ1-2; D gene uncertain. CDR1 is GTSNPN, CDR2 SVGIG, per germline (reference sequence). This CDR3 is built from 12 residues. The germline V and J ends were trimmed by 0 bases and 8 bases, with 10 bases remaining between them.

The chain couples TRBV11-2 to TRBJ2-1, with 7 nucleotides matching TRBD1. The CDR3 has 14 amino acids. Germline V gene data show CDR1 as SGHAT and CDR2 as FQNNGV. V gave up 3 bases and J gave up 7 bases; unmatched junction bases: 6. CDR3 nucleotide sequence: TGTGCCAGCAGCTTGGGACAGAAAGTTAATGAGCAGTTCTTC. It codes for CASSLGQKVNEQFF.

The chain has TRBV6-5 and TRBJ1-6; 9 bases are a match to TRBD1. The CDR3 runs 14 residues. The germline CDR1 and CDR2 sequences are MNHEY and SVGAGI. With V trimmed by 9 bases and J by 7 bases, 7 bases remained unmatched. For the CDR3, the DNA is TGTGCCAGTCGGGACAGGGTTGAGAATTCACCCCTCCACTTT. Translation gives CASRDRVENSPLHF.

This clone has more than one count but fewer than ten. CDR3 protein: CASSGTDSSYEQYF. CDR3 sequence (DNA): TGTGCCAGCAGCGGGACAGATAGCTCCTACGAGCAGTACTTC. This chain connects TRBV9 to TRBJ2-7, with D possibly being TRBD1 (6 bases). Germline V CDR1 and CDR2: SGDLS, YYNGEE. CDR3 length equals 14 residues. V dropped 3 bases and J dropped 0 bases, with 10 bases sitting between them.

For the CDR3, the DNA is TGTGCCAGCAGCTTCGGGGGGGTTAACTATGGCTACACCTTC. This encodes CASSFGGVNYGYTF. The chain joins TRBV5-4 to TRBJ1-2; D may be TRBD1 (5 bases). Trimming took 2 bases from V and 1 from J, leaving 9 bases between them. The length of the CDR3 is 14 residues. The germline V gene encodes CDR1 SGHNT and CDR2 YYREEE (reference sequence).

The chain joins TRBV25-1 to TRBJ1-5, with no clear D. Germline CDR1 reads MGHDK; CDR2 reads SYGVNS. Trimming pared 1 base from V and 4 bases from J, leaving 8 bases between. This CDR3 has 14 amino acids. CDR3 sequence (DNA): TGTGCCAGCAGTGAATCGGTCGTAAATCAGCCCCAGCATTTT. It yields the protein CASSESVVNQPQHF.

The rearrangement joins TRBV30 to TRBJ2-7; D is perhaps TRBD1 (7 bases). This CDR3 comprises 16 residues. The V and J ends lost 4 bases and 7 bases respectively, with 26 bases between them. Per germline, CDR1 GTSNPN and CDR2 SVGIG (reference sequence). The CDR3 region is CAWTSRAAGGTREQYF. CDR3 coding DNA: TGTGCCTGGACCTCTCGAGCGGCAGGGGGGACCCGGGAGCAGTACTTC.

This rearrangement joins TRBV19 to TRBJ1-1; TRBD1 is a possible D gene (6 bases). CDR1 LNHDA and CDR2 SQIVND come from the germline V gene (reference sequence). V shed 4 bases and J shed 3 bases, with 15 bases lying between them. CDR3 size: 15 residues. The CDR3 DNA reads TGTGCCAGTAGTAGTCCAGGGGCCGGGGACACTGAAGCTTTCTTT. Translated, it gives CASSSPGAGDTEAFF.